This TCR beta chain was found in a study of regulatory T cells in long-lasting Graves disease. Findings and limits, study-wide: For persistent Graves' patients, TCR diversity was lower than for newly diagnosed ones. Since the sample size was small, accuracy may have been reduced.

Regarding time point: newly diagnosed GD, antithyroid drugs for less than 3 months. RNA isolated from PBMCs was used to make the TCR library. This clonotype was seen repeatedly, ten times or more. The antigen is unknown. V gave up 3 bases and J gave up 6 bases; unmatched junction bases: 6. The length of the CDR3 is 14 residues. CDR1 and CDR2 (germline): MDHEN, SYDVKM. Building of the TCR beta libraries involved iRepertoire HTBI primers and Arm-PCR of CDR3 regions. In TCRdb, the multiplex PCR reads were re-called with MiXCR into one record per CDR3 protein. This repertoire shows some 410,000 distinct CDR3 sequences, about a sixth found once; its top ten account for approximately 11%. This sample also appeared in a second study, on T cells in Graves' hyperthyroidism and ophthalmopathy.

The V gene is TRBV28, the J gene TRBJ2-7; 9 bases match TRBD1. The source was peripheral blood mononuclear cells (PBMCs), collected at new diagnosis, from a patient treated with antithyroid drugs. This clonotype was sampled from a woman aged 25 to 45 with Graves disease. As DNA, the CDR3 is TGTGCCAGCAGTTTTCAGGGACAGGGCTCCGAGCAGTACTTC. This sequence encodes CASSFQGQGSEQYF.